The 5 T cell receptor beta chains below all came from one sample that was sequenced in a study of OX40 agonist ivuxolimab in advanced cancers. The assay was immunoSEQ multiplex PCR, and TCRdb's table has in-frame clones only and misses some. The sample lists 80,000 or so clones; around 90% were seen once. The starting material was CD4+ or CD8+ T cells sorted from blood, obtained in a trial of the OX40 agonist ivuxolimab. The origin of the receptors is an adult with an advanced solid tumor such as melanoma, head and neck, liver or kidney cancer.

The V and J genes are TRBV29-1 and TRBJ1-2, with D uncertain. Germline V gives CDR1 SQVTM, CDR2 ANQGSEA. The CDR3 is made up of 13 amino acids. V was shortened by 4 bases and J by 6 bases, with 15 bases between the two germline ends. This CDR3 reads CSVVSRPGDGYTF. Here the CDR3 DNA reads TGCAGCGTTGTATCGCGTCCTGGTGATGGCTACACCTTC. Together with reference TRBV29-1 and TRBJ1-2, the CDR3 gives the full variable domain: SAVISQKPSRDICQRGTSLTIQCQVDSQVTMMFWYRQQPGQSLTLIATANQGSEATYESGFVIDKFPISRPNLTFSTLTVSNMSPEDSSIYLCSVVSRPGDGYTFGSGTRLTVV.

The chain has TRBV5-1 and TRBJ2-4, with TRBD1 matching over 9 bases. The CDR3 is 15 amino acids. The V and J ends lost 5 bases and 1 base, in that order; junction bases with no gene match: 4. Germline CDR1 is SGHRS and CDR2 is YFSETQ. In DNA form, the CDR3 reads TGCGCCAGCAGATCGGGACAGGGCGCCAAAAACATTCAGTACTTC. It yields the protein CASRSGQGAKNIQYF.

The V gene is TRBV30, the J gene TRBJ2-2; 10 bases agree with TRBD2. V lost 1 base to trimming and J lost 4 bases; unmatched junction nucleotides: 6. In germline, CDR1 is GTSNPN, CDR2 SVGIG (reference sequence). This CDR3 contains 16 residues. The CDR3 region is CAWSALAGVVTGELFF. CDR3 nucleotide sequence: TGTGCCTGGAGTGCGCTAGCGGGAGTGGTCACCGGGGAGCTGTTTTTT.

The gene calls are TRBV5-4 and TRBJ2-5; D possibly uses TRBD1 or TRBD2 (6 bases each). Germline V lookup: CDR1 SGHNT, CDR2 YYREEE (reference sequence). This CDR3 is 15 amino acids long. The germline V and J ends were trimmed by 4 bases and 6 bases, with 19 bases remaining between them. The CDR3: CASSPGGGIGKTQYF. The DNA of the CDR3 is TGTGCCAGCAGCCCTGGAGGGGGGATAGGGAAGACCCAGTACTTC.

The V and J genes are TRBV7-9 and TRBJ2-7; 7 bases match TRBD2. This CDR3 is 14 amino acids long. V lost 0 bases and J lost 5; bases outside the gene matches: 4. CDR1 and CDR2 from the germline V gene are SEHNR and FQNEAQ (reference sequence). The CDR3 DNA sequence: TGTGCCAGCAGCTTAGCGGGGAGGGTAGACGAGCAGTACTTC. This gives the protein CASSLAGRVDEQYF.